The 10 T cell receptor beta chains given below trace back to one sample, sequenced in a study of blood T cell repertoires in COVID-19. Clones were sequenced by immunoSEQ multiplex PCR, and TCRdb holds only the in-frame ones, with some missing. The repertoire has 40,000 to 50,000 clones, 80% to 90% of them found once; the top ten carry approximately 15%. Specimen: peripheral blood. Receptor source: a human donor in a cohort sampled during active COVID-19.

V gene TRBV6-6 combines with J gene TRBJ2-1; 7 bases align to TRBD2. The CDR3 length is 13 residues. Germline CDR1 MNHNY, CDR2 SVGAGI (reference sequence). Trimming removed 7 bases from V and 10 bases from J; junction bases left unmatched: 10. CDR3 nucleotides: TGTGCCAGCACCCAAGCGGGAAGTAGGGAGCAGTTCTTC. This encodes CASTQAGSREQFF.

This chain connects TRBV5-4 to TRBJ2-7, with D possibly being TRBD1 (5 bases). CDR1 SGHNT and CDR2 YYREEE come from the germline V gene (reference sequence). This CDR3 spans 14 amino acids. Trimming left V 4 bases short and J 5 bases short, with 16 bases between. The CDR3 coding sequence is TGTGCCAGCAGCCAGACGCAGGGAAATAACGAGCAGTACTTC. This sequence encodes CASSQTQGNNEQYF.

This clone appeared a few times. This chain links TRBV6-2 or TRBV6-3 with TRBJ1-2; D is possibly TRBD1 (5 bases). Trimming stripped 6 bases from V and 8 bases from J, with 22 bases between. This CDR3 contains 15 residues. Germline V gene sequence: CDR1 MNHEY, CDR2 SVGEGT. The CDR3 here is CASSPQELKWRGYTF. CDR3 coding DNA: TGTGCCAGCAGCCCACAGGAACTTAAATGGAGAGGCTACACCTTC.

The chain links TRBV27 to TRBJ1-6; tentatively, D is TRBD1 (6 bases). V was pared by 4 bases and J by 7 bases, with 17 bases between. The CDR3 length is 16 residues. Germline assignment: CDR1 MNHEY and CDR2 SMNVEV (reference sequence). CDR3 sequence: CASSSLNIRGNSPLHF. Written as DNA, the CDR3 is TGTGCCAGCAGTTCCCTTAACATTAGGGGGAATTCACCCCTCCACTTT.

The chain employs TRBV2 and TRBJ2-5, with 14 positions matching TRBD2. The ends lost 6 bases at V and 5 bases at J; junction bases unmatched: 8. This CDR3 spans 16 amino acids. CDR1 is SNHLY, CDR2 FYNNEI, per germline. DNA of the CDR3: TGTGCCAGCAGGGACAGGACTAGCGGGGGGACGGAGACCCAGTACTTC. Translated: CASRDRTSGGTETQYF.

This chain uses TRBV19 with TRBJ1-1, with unresolved D. Per the germline V gene, CDR1 is LNHDA and CDR2 is SQIVND (reference sequence). V was pared by 3 bases and J by 3 bases, with 11 bases between. CDR3 length: 14 residues. The CDR3 spells CASSIWGDDTEAFF. DNA for the CDR3: TGTGCCAGTAGTATTTGGGGAGACGACACTGAAGCTTTCTTT.

The chain joins TRBV11-1 to TRBJ2-7, with D perhaps matching TRBD2 (6 bases). The CDR3 sequence is 12 residues long. The germline CDR1 and CDR2 sequences are SGHAT and FQDESV (reference sequence). The V end was cut by 4 bases, the J end by 5 bases, with 9 bases between. CDR3: CASSSWGDEQYF. CDR3 DNA sequence: TGTGCCAGCAGCTCTTGGGGGGACGAGCAGTACTTC.

V and J are TRBV29-1 and TRBJ2-5; the D gene is possibly TRBD2 (5 bases). The V end lost 3 bases, the J end lost 5 bases, and 10 bases lay between the germline ends. Germline-derived CDR1 and CDR2 are SQVTM and ANQGSEA. The CDR3 totals 12 residues. CDR3 loop: CSVDRRGETQYF. CDR3 nucleotide sequence: TGCAGCGTTGATCGGCGCGGGGAGACCCAGTACTTC. Full variable domain (remainder filled in from reference TRBV29-1 and TRBJ2-5): SAVISQKPSRDICQRGTSLTIQCQVDSQVTMMFWYRQQPGQSLTLIATANQGSEATYESGFVIDKFPISRPNLTFSTLTVSNMSPEDSSIYLCSVDRRGETQYFGPGTRLLVL.

In this sample, this clone turned up once. This chain uses TRBV3-1 (or the pseudogene TRBV3-2) with TRBJ1-3; no reliable D call. The CDR3 has 15 residues. CDR1 is LGHDT, CDR2 YNNKEL, per germline (reference sequence). V dropped 0 bases and J dropped 0 bases, with 6 bases sitting between them. The CDR3 bases are TGTGCCAGCAGCCAAGACATCATCTCTGGAAACACCATATATTTT. This encodes CASSQDIISGNTIYF.

The genes are TRBV9 and TRBJ1-2, with 11 bases matching TRBD1. The CDR3 is 17 amino acids. Per germline, CDR1 SGDLS and CDR2 YYNGEE. Losses at the gene ends were 3 bases for V and 2 bases for J; bases not matched to a gene: 9. CDR3 DNA: TGTGCCAGCAGCGCCTCCCTAGGGGACAGGGGGAACTATGGCTACACCTTC. This translates into CASSASLGDRGNYGYTF.